This TCR beta chain stems from a study of patients and donors after allogeneic stem cell transplantation. TCRdb re-called the RT-PCR reads with MiXCR, one entry per CDR3 protein. The sample includes a few hundred thousand distinct CDR3 sequences, 38% of them seen just once. Trimming took off 1 base at V and 5 bases at J, with 16 bases between the two ends. The CDR3 totals 15 residues. From germline, CDR1 is SGHDT and CDR2 YYEEEE. In this sample, this clonotype turned up a few times. Sequenced input: blood, either unsorted or a sorted T cell fraction (not recorded which). The receptor was isolated from a human donor who was either an allogeneic HSCT recipient or a stem cell or donor lymphocyte infusion donor (not recorded which). It is not recorded whose cells these are; they may come from a transplant donor. The rearrangement links TRBV5-6 to TRBJ2-7; possible D gene TRBD2, 5 bases. This CDR3 is CASSLPGISIDEQYF. The CDR3 DNA reads TGTGCCAGCAGCTTGCCGGGAATATCCATCGACGAGCAGTACTTC.